Sequencing of this TCR beta chain was carried out in a study of T-cell reconstitution after alpha-beta-depleted transplantation in children. Library preparation (for TCRbeta) was performed with unique molecular identifiers. TCRdb fed the PCR reads into MiXCR, producing one record per CDR3 protein. In the table there are a few hundred thousand distinct CDR3 sequences, 10% to 15% of which are singletons. Study results and limitations: Approximately two months post-transplant, alpha-beta T cells reportedly originated from several hundred expanded graft clones. A year had passed since transplant, and T-cell counts and diversity by then came mostly from newly produced T cells.

This clonotype was seen ten or more times. Its antigen is not known. The junction differs from germline at one of its ends, possibly a read error. The TCR originated in a male patient between 5 and 17 years old who had a stem cell transplant for acute myeloid leukemia, so the T cells may come from the graft donor. The source was PBMCs, mostly from graft donor cells, collected 360 days after TCRalphabeta/CD19-depleted stem cell transplant.

DNA of the CDR3: TGCAGTGCTAGGGTCCCTAGCGGGACAGGTACGCAGTATTTT. Amino acid sequence: CSARVPSGTGTQYF. The chain couples TRBV20-1 to TRBJ2-3; D is perhaps TRBD2 (9 bases). There are 14 residues in the CDR3. CDR1 is DFQATT and CDR2 is SNEGSKA in the germline V gene (reference sequence).